Presented here are 28 T cell receptor beta chains from one specimen sequenced in a study of human T cells and chemical hapten exposure. The time point was: patch test 3, about 24 weeks after DPC sensitization. Noted treatment: therapeutic diphenylcyclopropenone sensitization with weekly scalp DPC. From the RACE reads, TCRdb called clonotypes with MiXCR, one entry per CDR3 protein. The repertoire holds more than 80,000 distinct CDR3 sequences, approximately 11% seen once, with under 4.5% in the top ten. Sequenced material: whole blood, taken in connection with sensitization to the hapten diphenylcyclopropenone (DPC). The receptors come from a woman between 45 and 60 years old with alopecia areata. Some clones in this sample may be carry-over from other donors' samples.

This chain links TRBV18 with TRBJ1-5, with D uncertain. V dropped 2 bases and J dropped 3 bases, with 8 bases sitting between them. The CDR3 is 14 residues long. In germline, CDR1 is KGHSH, CDR2 LQKENI. This CDR3 reads CASSPNSANQPQHF. CDR3 nucleotide sequence: TGTGCCAGCTCACCAAACTCGGCCAATCAGCCCCAGCATTTT. The variable domain in full, with the rest retrieved from reference TRBV18 and TRBJ1-5, is NAGVMQNPRHLVRRRGQEARLRCSPMKGHSHVYWYRQLPEEGLKFMVYLQKENIIDESGMPKERFSAEFPKEGPSILRIQQVVRGDSAAYFCASSPNSANQPQHFGDGTRLSIL.

This clonotype was picked up many times. V usage is TRBV6-2 or TRBV6-3 and J usage is TRBJ2-1, with 7 bases matching TRBD2. V lost 7 bases, J lost 7 bases, and 10 bases stayed unmatched. Germline values: CDR1 MNHEY, CDR2 SVGEGT. This CDR3 region has 14 residues. CDR3 bases: TGTGCCAGCAAGGCTGGAGGGCGGGGGAATGAGCAGTTCTTC. Its translation is CASKAGGRGNEQFF.

Ten or more counts support this clonotype. In DNA, the CDR3 is TGTGCCAGCAGTTTTGTCACAGGTCACACTGAAGCTTTCTTT. It is translated as CASSFVTGHTEAFF. V usage is TRBV12-3 or TRBV12-4 and J usage is TRBJ1-1, with D perhaps TRBD1 (5 bases). The CDR3 is 14 amino acids. V lost 3 bases, J lost 3 bases, and 11 bases lay in between.

At least ten counts were recorded for this clonotype. This chain links TRBV3-1 with TRBJ2-3; 7 bases agree with TRBD1. The length of the CDR3 is 16 residues. V lost 6 bases and J lost 0; bases outside the gene matches: 9. Per germline, CDR1 LGHDT and CDR2 YNNKEL (reference sequence). CDR3 DNA: TGTGCCAGCAGGATAACTGGGACAGCTAGCACAGATACGCAGTATTTT. Its translation is CASRITGTASTDTQYF.

This chain joins TRBV7-3 and TRBJ2-5; possible D gene TRBD1, 5 bases. This CDR3 comprises 13 residues. Germline lookup yields CDR1 SGHTA and CDR2 FQGTGA. V lost 1 base and J 5 bases, leaving 8 bases between the germline ends. The CDR3 DNA is TGTGCCAGCAGCTTAATAGGGGCCGAGACCCAGTACTTC. This codes for CASSLIGAETQYF.

This clonotype was counted at least ten times. The chain uses TRBV12-3 or TRBV12-4 and TRBJ2-3; unclear D gene. The CDR3 runs to 13 residues. The V and J ends lost 3 bases and 1 base respectively, with 5 bases between them. CDR3 sequence: CASSFGGTDTQYF. CDR3 nucleotide sequence: TGTGCCAGCAGTTTTGGAGGCACAGATACGCAGTATTTT.

This clonotype has more than one count but fewer than ten. V gene TRBV7-2 combines with J gene TRBJ2-2; 11 bases are shared with TRBD2. In germline, CDR1 is SGHTA, CDR2 FQGNSA. CDR3 length equals 16 residues. V shed 1 base, J shed 6 bases, and the junction held 4 bases outside the gene matches. CDR3 DNA: TGTGCCAGCAGCTTAGTTAGCGGGAGGGGTGCCGGGGAGCTGTTTTTT. Amino acid sequence: CASSLVSGRGAGELFF.

The sample holds a few counts of this clonotype. This rearrangement joins TRBV29-1 to TRBJ2-5; TRBD2 aligns across 7 bases. The J segment lost 6 bases and the V segment lost 1 base, leaving 2 bases of the junction unmatched. Germline CDR1 is SQVTM and CDR2 is ANQGSEA. The CDR3 contains 12 residues. The chain's CDR3 is CSVEVGGKTQYF. In DNA form, the CDR3 reads TGCAGCGTTGAAGTGGGGGGGAAGACCCAGTACTTC.

At least ten counts were recorded for this clonotype. The chain uses TRBV19 and TRBJ1-5; unclear D gene. The CDR3 extends over 15 amino acids. The germline V gene encodes CDR1 LNHDA and CDR2 SQIVND (reference sequence). V was trimmed by 4 bases and J by 3 bases, leaving 13 bases between them. CDR3 DNA: TGTGCCAGTAGTACCCGAGAGGGAGCCAATCAGCCCCAGCATTTT. This encodes CASSTREGANQPQHF.

This clonotype has a count of ten or more. The rearrangement links TRBV13 to TRBJ2-5; D remains ambiguous. V was trimmed by 5 bases and J by 0 bases, leaving 4 bases between them. The CDR3 sequence is 12 residues long. Germline lookup yields CDR1 PRHDT and CDR2 FYEKMQ (reference sequence). DNA for the CDR3: TGTGCCAGCAGCGCCCACCAAGAGACCCAGTACTTC. The encoded protein is CASSAHQETQYF.

Ten or more counts support this clonotype. The chain carries TRBV28 and TRBJ2-7, with 11 nucleotides matching TRBD2. CDR1 and CDR2 (germline): MDHEN, SYDVKM. The CDR3 covers 14 residues. V shed 7 bases, J shed 6 bases, and the junction held 8 bases outside the gene matches. In nucleotides, the CDR3 is TGTGCCAGCAACCTGCCCGGACTAGCGGGCGAGCAGTACTTC. It is translated as CASNLPGLAGEQYF.

There are many counts of this clonotype. V gene TRBV7-3 combines with J gene TRBJ2-5, with 10 bases matching TRBD2. The CDR3 is made up of 13 amino acids. J was trimmed by 5 bases and V by 3 bases; bases with no gene match: 0. Germline V gene data show CDR1 as SGHTA and CDR2 as FQGTGA. CDR3 in DNA: TGTGCCAGCAGCTTGGGACTAGCGGAGACCCAGTACTTC. Translated: CASSLGLAETQYF. Supplemented by reference TRBV7-3 and TRBJ2-5, the full variable domain reads GAGVSQTPSNKVTEKGKYVELRCDPISGHTALYWYRQSLGQGPEFLIYFQGTGAADDSGLPNDRFFAVRPEGSVSTLKIQRTERGDSAVYLCASSLGLAETQYFGPGTRLLVL.

This clonotype has ten or more counts. The chain uses TRBV15 and TRBJ2-7, with TRBD2 matching 12 bases. The trim removed 0 bases at V and 6 bases at J, leaving 6 bases unmatched. The CDR3 length is 16 residues. Per the germline V gene, CDR1 is LNHNV and CDR2 is YYDKDF (reference sequence). DNA of the CDR3: TGTGCCACCAGCAGAGATGGACTAGCGGGACCGGGCGAGCAGTACTTC. Protein: CATSRDGLAGPGEQYF.

This clonotype has a handful of counts. The genes are TRBV5-1 and TRBJ2-1; D call uncertain. Germline CDR1 and CDR2: SGHRS and YFSETQ. CDR3 length equals 15 residues. V was shortened by 3 bases and J by 0 bases, with 10 bases between the two germline ends. In DNA form, the CDR3 reads TGCGCCAGCAGCTCCGTACCGAGCTCCTACAATGAGCAGTTCTTC. This encodes CASSSVPSSYNEQFF.

This clonotype came up many times. The CDR3 spells CSVVGWVSGANVLTF. The DNA of the CDR3 is TGCAGCGTTGTCGGGTGGGTCTCTGGGGCCAACGTCCTGACTTTC. This sequence joins TRBV29-1 and TRBJ2-6; D ambiguous. The V gene lost 4 bases and the J gene lost 0 bases, with 10 bases spanning the gap. The CDR3 runs to 15 residues. The germline CDR1 and CDR2 sequences are SQVTM and ANQGSEA. Variable domain in full (rest from reference TRBV29-1 and TRBJ2-6): SAVISQKPSRDICQRGTSLTIQCQVDSQVTMMFWYRQQPGQSLTLIATANQGSEATYESGFVIDKFPISRPNLTFSTLTVSNMSPEDSSIYLCSVVGWVSGANVLTFGAGSRLTVL.

The chain recombines TRBV30 with TRBJ2-3, with D perhaps TRBD1 (5 bases). The CDR3 is 14 amino acids. Trimming took 4 bases from V and 2 from J, leaving 13 bases between them. CDR1 and CDR2 (germline): GTSNPN, SVGIG (reference sequence). CDR3 sequence reads: CAWTLGALTDTQYF. In DNA form, the CDR3 reads TGTGCCTGGACCTTAGGGGCCCTCACAGATACGCAGTATTTT.

This clonotype has only a few counts. The CDR3 DNA reads as TGTGCCAGCAGCTCGTCGGGCGGCTACGAGCAGTACTTC. This translates into CASSSSGGYEQYF. This chain uses TRBV7-2 with TRBJ2-7, with D uncertain. Trimming removed 4 bases from V and 3 bases from J, with 10 bases in between. The CDR3 totals 13 residues. Germline CDR1 SGHTA, CDR2 FQGNSA.

This clonotype was seen many times. The CDR3 coding sequence is TGTGCCATCAGTTACAGGGATCAAGAGACCCAGTACTTC. Protein: CAISYRDQETQYF. The chain combines TRBV10-3 with TRBJ2-5; D is possibly TRBD1 (6 bases). Germline CDR1 and CDR2: ENHRY and SYGVKD. The V and J ends lost 5 bases and 2 bases respectively, with 9 bases between them. The CDR3 totals 13 residues.

This clonotype was found many times. The chain has TRBV20-1 and TRBJ2-5; TRBD1 matches 8 bases. Losses at the gene ends were 5 bases for V and 2 bases for J; bases not matched to a gene: 4. Germline CDR1 reads DFQATT; CDR2 reads SNEGSKA (reference sequence). The CDR3 is 13 residues long. CDR3 nucleotide sequence: TGCAGTGCTCCCGGGACAGGACAAGAGACCCAGTACTTC. Its protein product is CSAPGTGQETQYF.

This clonotype was recorded many times. The chain recombines TRBV7-2 with TRBJ2-2; D is unresolved. Trimming shortened V by 0 bases and J by 2 bases, and 7 bases separated the two germline ends. Germline lookup yields CDR1 SGHTA and CDR2 FQGNSA. CDR3 length equals 15 residues. This chain's CDR3 is CASSLALDNTGELFF. The CDR3 region has the DNA TGTGCCAGCAGCTTAGCGCTGGATAACACCGGGGAGCTGTTTTTT.

The chain carries TRBV7-3 and TRBJ1-5; D uncertain. This CDR3 comprises 13 residues. V gave up 5 bases and J gave up 6 bases, with 11 bases separating them. Germline CDR1 is SGHTA and CDR2 is FQGTGA. The CDR3 nucleotides are TGTGCCAGCAGCCCAGGCCAAGGTCAGCCCCAGCATTTT. It specifies CASSPGQGQPQHF.

This clonotype was observed at least ten times. The chain links TRBV29-1 to TRBJ2-7, with D perhaps TRBD1 or TRBD2 (5 bases each). CDR1 and CDR2 (germline): SQVTM, ANQGSEA. The CDR3 is 15 amino acids. V was cut by 8 bases and J by 5 bases, with 25 bases left in between. The CDR3 DNA follows: TGCAGCACCTCTCGAGGGACCCCAGGGAAGGACGAGCAGTACTTC. Translated: CSTSRGTPGKDEQYF.

This chain links TRBV7-9 with TRBJ2-2; 7 bases agree with TRBD1. CDR3 length: 18 amino acids. The germline gives CDR1 SEHNR, CDR2 FQNEAQ (reference sequence). Trimming removed 3 bases from V and 7 bases from J; junction bases left unmatched: 17. Here the CDR3 reads CASSLNMDRILSGGELFF. CDR3 sequence (DNA): TGTGCCAGCAGCTTGAATATGGACAGGATTCTTTCGGGCGGGGAGCTGTTTTTT.

This clonotype was picked up a small number of times. The CDR3 nucleotides are TGTGCCAGCAGCCGGCCCCGCCCCCGGGGGACCCAGTACTTC. Its protein product is CASSRPRPRGTQYF. The chain uses TRBV21-1 and TRBJ2-5; the D call of TRBD1 is as the table states it, not checked on the DNA. TRBV21-1 corresponds to a pseudogene. The CDR3 covers 14 residues.

Many counts were recorded for this clonotype. The CDR3 sequence is CASSLTSSYEQYF. CDR3 DNA: TGTGCCAGCAGTTTGACTAGCAGTTACGAGCAGTACTTC. The chain links TRBV12-3 or TRBV12-4 to TRBJ2-7; 7 bases are shared with TRBD2. This CDR3 contains 13 residues. J lost 4 bases, V lost 3 bases, and 3 bases had no gene match.

This clonotype has more than one count but fewer than ten. The genes are TRBV27 and TRBJ1-1; TRBD1 matches at 10 bases. V trimming: 5 bases; J trimming: 4 bases; junction bases outside the gene matches: 7. Germline V lookup: CDR1 MNHEY, CDR2 SMNVEV (reference sequence). This CDR3 comprises 15 residues. Here the CDR3 reads CASSPRQGASTEAFF. In DNA form, the CDR3 reads TGTGCCAGCAGTCCCAGACAGGGGGCTAGCACTGAAGCTTTCTTT.

In its sample, this clonotype was seen a few times. The CDR3 DNA sequence: TGTGCCAGCAGCTTAACTTTCGACAGCACAGATACGCAGTATTTT. Protein product: CASSLTFDSTDTQYF. The chain recombines TRBV7-3 with TRBJ2-3; D is undetermined. Trimming left V 0 bases short and J 0 bases short, with 7 bases between. The CDR3 is 15 residues long. Per germline, CDR1 SGHTA and CDR2 FQGTGA.

At least ten counts were recorded for this clonotype. The gene calls are TRBV10-3 and TRBJ2-5; the match to TRBD1 covers 9 bases. CDR3 length: 17 residues. Germline assignment: CDR1 ENHRY and CDR2 SYGVKD. V gave up 0 bases and J gave up 1 base; unmatched junction bases: 6. CDR3 sequence (DNA): TGTGCCATCAGTGAGTCTGAAACAGGGGGCGGCCAAGAGACCCAGTACTTC. Translation: CAISESETGGGQETQYF.